Below, one T cell receptor (beta chain) is given with its context. This clonotype was counted ten times or more. Its antigen remains undetermined. It has no much larger one-base neighbor in the sample; base qualities were not kept. The cysteine opens and the phenylalanine closes a CDR3 of 11 amino acids. The DNA shown is the 33-base CDR3, in frame from base 1. Deletion took 4 bases off V and 6 bases off J, with a span of 5 bases between the germline ends. The germline V gene provides CDR1 KGHDR and CDR2 SFDVKD. Interpreted using the paper, the time point label stands for: persistent/refractory GD, antithyroid drugs over 5 years with positive TRAb. RNA was extracted from PBMCs in TRIzol for both TCR sequencing and RNA sequencing. The diagnosis of Graves' disease was made according to American Thyroid Association guidelines. Recruitment of patients was carried out at an endocrinology department in Xi'an, China. Each patient gave around 9.2 milliliters of peripheral blood, collected in an EDTA anticoagulant tube. Ficoll Paque Plus density gradient separation was used to isolate PBMCs, and no further T cell sorting was performed. RNA quality was checked with an Agilent 2100 Bioanalyzer and agarose gel, and concentration with a NanoDrop 2000.

Library creation used multiplex PCR. The reads were generated on an Illumina HiSeq 4000. To build TCR beta libraries, CDR3 regions were amplified by Arm-PCR using iRepertoire HTBI primers. Gel purification was performed on PCR products prior to sequencing. The authors' analysis ran thus. Across samples, 60 to 70 TRBV and 14 TRBJ segments were identified and used for gene usage analysis of CDR3 amino acid clonotypes. COPE and FqMerger were used to merge filtered high-quality paired reads into contigs. Contigs were aligned with BLAST to IMGT TRBV, TRBD and TRBJ reference genes, and CDR3 was defined per IMGT. Any clonotype with a frequency above 0.1% was classified as a highly expanded clone. Shannon entropy served as the measure of repertoire diversity, while the Gini coefficient captured V-J evenness. A clonotype was considered public if more than one individual shared it. TCRdb reworked the public reads: Q25 trimming with fastp, MiXCR clone assembly, productive beta chains retained. Merged by CDR3 protein, the rows form single entries marked with the most common genes and DNA. The V and J calls reflect TCRdb's pipeline rather than the authors' work. In this sample the table shows fewer than 600,000 distinct CDR3 sequences, about 22% of which occur a single time. Around 13% of the sample is held by the ten biggest clonotypes.

This record comes from a study of regulatory T cells in long-lasting Graves disease (dated by TCRdb to about 2021). In terms of the full investigation: Persistent Graves' disease was defined as persistently positive TSH receptor autoantibodies together with antithyroid drug treatment for over 5 years. Persistent Graves' disease patients were compared with newly diagnosed Graves' disease patients by peripheral blood TCR sequencing and RNA sequencing. The study was registered as a clinical trial and conducted in China. A total of roughly 35 samples were covered by TCR sequencing, comprising roughly 13 persistent and around 20 newly diagnosed Graves' disease patients. On average, persistent Graves' disease patients in the clinical cohort had been on antithyroid drugs for approximately ten years.

The investigation overall reported the following: Sequencing and analysis were limited to the TCR beta chain. Compared with newly diagnosed patients, patients with persistent Graves' disease had lower TCR Shannon entropy and fewer highly expanded clones, which suggests clonal expansion. As a limitation, the authors acknowledged that the small sample size may reduce accuracy. TRBV28, TRBJ1-2 and TRBJ2-5 were preferentially used in persistent disease, while TRBV20-1 and TRBJ2-1 were favored in newly diagnosed disease. More public clonotypes were shared among persistent patients (around 3,000) than among newly diagnosed patients (more than 900). Because the primary lesion, thyroid tissue, could not be accessed, the study looked at peripheral blood alone.

This sample comprised peripheral blood mononuclear cells (PBMCs), obtained when the disease was refractory, from a patient treated with antithyroid drugs. The chain links TRBV24-1 with TRBJ1-2; no D gene can be assigned with confidence. This TCR was sampled from a female donor with Graves disease. In nucleotide form, the sequence is TGTGCCACCAGTGAGGCGGATGGCTACACCTTC. This encodes CATSEADGYTF.